This T cell receptor (beta chain) was identified during a study of T-cell memory formation after mild COVID-19. Study at large: TCR clusters were mostly confined to one donor each. Study-wide findings and caveats: The CD4+ clones that contracted clustered mainly within CM and EM, and the CD8+ clones concentrated in EMRA. While clones contracting from day 15 to 85 were balanced between CD4 and CD8, later expanders leaned CD4+.

Germline lookup yields CDR1 SQVTM and CDR2 ANQGSEA. The V end lost 3 bases, the J end lost 1 base, and 6 bases lay between the germline ends. The CDR3 consists of 12 residues. A few counts support this clonotype. Its antigen is as yet unknown. Using constant-segment primers, 5'RACE produced TCR alpha and TCR beta cDNA libraries carrying sample barcodes and UMIs. TCRdb processed the 5' RACE reads anew with MiXCR; each CDR3 protein has one entry. The table lists around 340,000 distinct CDR3 sequences, roughly an eighth of them singletons. The chain uses TRBV29-1 and TRBJ2-5, with D perhaps TRBD1 (5 bases). The sequencing sample was made of PBMCs or a T cell subset sorted from them (not recorded which). This clonotype was sampled from a man aged 18 to 35 who had mild COVID-19 (a few samples of this study predate the infection). Cell type and time point are not known. The CDR3 sequence is CSVDRAQETQYF. As DNA, the CDR3 is TGCAGCGTTGACAGGGCCCAAGAGACCCAGTACTTC. Filled out from reference TRBV29-1 and TRBJ2-5, the complete variable domain reads SAVISQKPSRDICQRGTSLTIQCQVDSQVTMMFWYRQQPGQSLTLIATANQGSEATYESGFVIDKFPISRPNLTFSTLTVSNMSPEDSSIYLCSVDRAQETQYFGPGTRLLVL.